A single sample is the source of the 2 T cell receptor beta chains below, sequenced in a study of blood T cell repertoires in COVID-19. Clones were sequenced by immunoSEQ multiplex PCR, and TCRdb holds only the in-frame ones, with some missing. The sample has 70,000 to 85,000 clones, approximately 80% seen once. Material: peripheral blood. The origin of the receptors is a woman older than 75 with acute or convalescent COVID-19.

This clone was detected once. This chain's CDR3 is CASSLTGQSTDTQYF. Written as DNA, the CDR3 is TGCGCCAGCAGCCTAACGGGACAGAGCACAGATACGCAGTATTTT. The chain employs TRBV5-1 and TRBJ2-3; TRBD1 matches 7 bases. CDR1 SGHRS and CDR2 YFSETQ come from the germline V gene. The CDR3 covers 15 residues. Trimming removed 4 bases from V and 0 bases from J; junction bases left unmatched: 5. The full variable domain, in which reference TRBV5-1 and TRBJ2-3 provide the parts outside the CDR3, is KAGVTQTPRYLIKTRGQQVTLSCSPISGHRSVSWYQQTPGQGLQFLFEYFSETQRNKGNFPGRFSGRQFSNSRSEMNVSTLELGDSALYLCASSLTGQSTDTQYFGPGTRLTVL.

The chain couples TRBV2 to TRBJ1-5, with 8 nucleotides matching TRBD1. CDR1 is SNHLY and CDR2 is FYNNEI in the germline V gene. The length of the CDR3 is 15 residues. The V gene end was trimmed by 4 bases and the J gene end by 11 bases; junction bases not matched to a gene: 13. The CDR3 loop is CASSATDRDLGAQHF. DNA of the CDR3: TGTGCCAGCAGTGCCACGGACAGGGACTTGGGGGCCCAGCATTTT.